This T cell receptor (beta chain) comes out of a study of a mutant IDH1 vaccine in newly diagnosed glioma. Study-level background: Vaccines began 4-6 weeks after radiotherapy alone, or with temozolomide cycles.

The V end was cut by 2 bases, the J end by 1 base, with 8 bases between. This CDR3 is 15 amino acids long. Per germline, CDR1 SNHLY and CDR2 FYNNEI. Time point reported: week 47, end of study. Vaccination used 300 ug of mutant IDH1 20-mer peptide per dose, with topical imiquimod. At weeks 1, 3, 5, 7, 11, 15, 19 and 23, patients received a vaccination, eight in all. Diagnosis in the donors showed new WHO grade 3 or 4 astrocytomas that were IDH1-mutant and ATRX-lost. The protocol was immunoSEQ multiplex PCR, while the TCRdb copy is restricted to in-frame clones and leaves out a portion. Of about 94,000 clones listed, approximately 89% are singletons. Note on this clone: Its matching antigen is unknown.

The V call is TRBV2, the J call TRBJ1-4; no reliable D call. The input for sequencing was PBMCs, taken from a glioma patient whose treatment included an IDH1 peptide vaccine. This receptor was taken from a woman aged 50 to 65 with glioma. The CDR3 nucleotides read TGTGCCAGCAGTGAACGGTGGGGAACTAATGAAAAACTGTTTTTT. As protein: CASSERWGTNEKLFF. Full variable domain (remainder filled in from reference TRBV2 and TRBJ1-4): EPEVTQTPSHQVTQMGQEVILRCVPISNHLYFYWYRQILGQKVEFLVSFYNNEISEKSEIFDDQFSVERPDGSNFTLKIRSTKLEDSAMYFCASSERWGTNEKLFFGSGTQLSVL.